The 18 T cell receptor beta chains listed next were all sequenced from one sample in a study of T cell responses to AZD1222 COVID-19 vaccine. This table comes from immunoSEQ multiplex PCR, and its TCRdb copy is limited to in-frame clones, with some not included. The sample carries 150,000 to 200,000 clones, about 92% recorded once. The sample consisted of peripheral blood, taken 28 days after the second AZD1222 dose. Receptors originate from an adult who received the AZD1222 COVID-19 vaccine.

This sequence joins TRBV7-8 and TRBJ2-5; D gene ambiguous. V was cut by 0 bases and J by 5 bases, with 13 bases left in between. Germline CDR1 SGHVS, CDR2 FQNEAQ. The CDR3 is made up of 15 amino acids. This CDR3 is CASSLAIVILETQYF. CDR3 sequence (DNA): TGTGCCAGCAGCTTAGCGATAGTCATTTTGGAGACCCAGTACTTC.

The chain is built from TRBV2 and TRBJ1-4; tentative D call: TRBD1 (6 bases). Germline V lookup: CDR1 SNHLY, CDR2 FYNNEI. The V gene lost 6 bases and the J gene lost 8 bases, with 19 bases spanning the gap. This CDR3 contains 15 residues. CDR3 nucleotides: TGTGCCAGCAGGCGGGACACGGGGGCAAGAGAAAAACTGTTTTTT. This encodes CASRRDTGAREKLFF. The full variable domain, with the rest looked up from reference TRBV2 and TRBJ1-4, is EPEVTQTPSHQVTQMGQEVILRCVPISNHLYFYWYRQILGQKVEFLVSFYNNEISEKSEIFDDQFSVERPDGSNFTLKIRSTKLEDSAMYFCASRRDTGAREKLFFGSGTQLSVL.

Note on this clone: Other DNA sequences in the sample encode the same CDR3. The rearrangement joins TRBV5-4 to TRBJ1-2, with D unresolved. Germline V gives CDR1 SGHNT, CDR2 YYREEE (reference sequence). The V end lost 4 bases, the J end lost 4 bases, and 11 bases lay between the germline ends. The CDR3 length is 13 residues. The chain's CDR3 is CASSLAGSYGYTF. The CDR3 DNA is TGTGCCAGCAGCCTAGCTGGCAGCTATGGCTACACCTTC.

The chain is built from TRBV4-2 and TRBJ2-3, with D possibly being TRBD2 (6 bases). The CDR3 length is 15 residues. V was pared by 0 bases and J by 6 bases, with 13 bases between. Germline lookup yields CDR1 LGHNA and CDR2 YNFKEQ. CDR3 DNA sequence: TGTGCCAGCAGCCAAGAGCGGGGTAGGATGGATACGCAGTATTTT. Translating gives CASSQERGRMDTQYF.

The gene calls are TRBV19 and TRBJ1-5, with D tentatively TRBD1 (5 bases). CDR3 length equals 15 residues. The germline V and J ends were trimmed by 5 bases and 6 bases, with 17 bases remaining between them. Germline CDR1 LNHDA, CDR2 SQIVND (reference sequence). DNA of the CDR3: TGTGCCAGTAGTCTGGAGGGGATTGCTTTTCAGCCCCAGCATTTT. Residues: CASSLEGIAFQPQHF.

The V gene is TRBV15, the J gene TRBJ1-5; 7 bases are a match to TRBD1. CDR1 is LNHNV and CDR2 is YYDKDF in the germline V gene (reference sequence). The CDR3 totals 17 residues. V shed 5 bases and J 0 bases; nucleotides not matched to a gene: 10. The CDR3 bases are TGTGCCACCAGCTCCGTTTTGGGGACAGCTAGCAATCAGCCCCAGCATTTT. Translated: CATSSVLGTASNQPQHF. The whole variable domain, filled in from reference TRBV15 and TRBJ1-5, reads DAMVIQNPRYQVTQFGKPVTLSCSQTLNHNVMYWYQQKSSQAPKLLFHYYDKDFNNEADTPDNFQSRRPNTSFCFLDIRSPGLGDTAMYLCATSSVLGTASNQPQHFGDGTRLSIL.

The V gene is TRBV27, the J gene TRBJ1-2; no reliable D call. V gave up 6 bases and J gave up 5 bases, with 10 bases separating them. The germline gives CDR1 MNHEY, CDR2 SMNVEV (reference sequence). The CDR3 runs to 12 residues. CDR3 bases: TGTGCCAGCAGGGAGGGTCAGTATGGCTACACCTTC. It is translated as CASREGQYGYTF.

V usage is TRBV18 and J usage is TRBJ1-5, with D unresolved. The ends were cut back, 6 bases at V and 5 bases at J, with 11 bases in the middle. The CDR3 covers 13 residues. Germline V gene sequence: CDR1 KGHSH, CDR2 LQKENI. The CDR3 DNA is TGTGCCAGCTCGGACCTGGAGGATCAGCCCCAGCATTTT. Protein sequence: CASSDLEDQPQHF.

The chain uses TRBV14 and TRBJ1-1; 8 bases line up with TRBD1. CDR1 is SGHDN and CDR2 is FVKESK in the germline V gene. Unmatched junction bases numbered 10, after V lost 4 bases and J lost 3 bases. The CDR3 has 16 residues. CDR3 nucleotide sequence: TGTGCCAGCAGCCCCAGACAGGGGAATTTGTACACTGAAGCTTTCTTT. It translates to CASSPRQGNLYTEAFF.

The V gene is TRBV29-1, the J gene TRBJ1-1; D possibly corresponds to TRBD1 (6 bases). Trimming pared 2 bases from V and 4 bases from J, leaving 20 bases between. CDR1 is SQVTM and CDR2 is ANQGSEA in the germline V gene. The CDR3 has 16 amino acids. The CDR3 DNA reads as TGCAGCGTTGAATCACCTTTCGGGGCGACAGGCACTGAAGCTTTCTTT. Amino acid sequence: CSVESPFGATGTEAFF.

The V and J genes are TRBV5-4 and TRBJ1-6; TRBD1 is a possible D gene (5 bases). Trimming left V 1 base short and J 7 bases short, with 15 bases between. CDR1 and CDR2 from the germline V gene are SGHNT and YYREEE (reference sequence). The CDR3 spans 16 residues. The CDR3 DNA reads as TGTGCCAGCAGCTTGTCTTTTCGAGGGGTAAATTCACCCCTCCACTTT. Translating it yields CASSLSFRGVNSPLHF. Based on the CDR3 plus reference TRBV5-4 and TRBJ1-6, the full variable domain is ETGVTQSPTHLIKTRGQQVTLRCSSQSGHNTVSWYQQALGQGPQFIFQYYREEENGRGNFPPRFSGLQFPNYSSELNVNALELDDSALYLCASSLSFRGVNSPLHFGNGTRLTVT.

The rearrangement links TRBV6-7 to TRBJ1-1, with unresolved D. TRBV6-7 is an open reading frame, and its role is uncertain. CDR3 length: 11 residues. The V and J ends lost 7 bases and 4 bases respectively, with 7 bases between them. CDR3 coding DNA: TGTGCCAGCACCAGAGGCACTGAAGCTTTCTTT. Its translation is CASTRGTEAFF.

The sample holds a few counts of this clone. This chain uses TRBV7-3 with TRBJ2-7; TRBD1 matches at 7 bases. The CDR3 sequence is 18 residues long. Per germline, CDR1 SGHTA and CDR2 FQGTGA. The ends lost 8 bases at V and 5 bases at J; junction bases unmatched: 24. The CDR3 bases are TGTGCCAGCCTTAAGCCCATAAAAAACAGGGGTGGCCGCCACGAGCAGTACTTC. Translation gives CASLKPIKNRGGRHEQYF.

The V and J genes are TRBV18 and TRBJ1-1; tentative D call: TRBD1 (6 bases). The CDR3 covers 15 residues. Trimming stripped 6 bases from V and 4 bases from J, with 18 bases between. In germline, CDR1 is KGHSH, CDR2 LQKENI. CDR3 coding DNA: TGTGCCAGCTCCCTCAAGGGGGTCGCGGGCACTGAAGCTTTCTTT. This sequence encodes CASSLKGVAGTEAFF. Drawing the rest from reference TRBV18 and TRBJ1-1, the complete variable domain is NAGVMQNPRHLVRRRGQEARLRCSPMKGHSHVYWYRQLPEEGLKFMVYLQKENIIDESGMPKERFSAEFPKEGPSILRIQQVVRGDSAAYFCASSLKGVAGTEAFFGQGTRLTVV.

This clone was seen once. The V gene is TRBV4-1, the J gene TRBJ1-1; a possible D gene is TRBD1 (5 bases). This CDR3 has 14 residues. In germline, CDR1 is MGHRA, CDR2 YSYEKL. V was cut by 4 bases and J by 7 bases, with 16 bases left in between. CDR3 loop: CASSLSFGANEAFF. As DNA, the CDR3 is TGCGCCAGCAGCCTCAGTTTCGGGGCAAATGAAGCTTTCTTT.

V gene TRBV9 combines with J gene TRBJ1-1, with a tentative D call TRBD1 (5 bases). The CDR3 covers 15 residues. V was clipped by 4 bases and J by 3 bases, with 16 bases between them. Germline lookup yields CDR1 SGDLS and CDR2 YYNGEE. The CDR3 coding sequence is TGTGCCAGCAGCCCAAGTGGGGGATACGACACTGAAGCTTTCTTT. Its translation: CASSPSGGYDTEAFF.

V is TRBV12-3 or TRBV12-4 and J is TRBJ2-1; D is ambiguous. Trimming shortened V by 2 bases and J by 5 bases, and 4 bases separated the two germline ends. The CDR3 spans 12 residues. CDR3 DNA: TGTGCCAGCAGTTTAAGAGACAATGAGCAGTTCTTC. This translates into CASSLRDNEQFF.

This sequence joins TRBV14 and TRBJ2-3; no clear D. Germline V CDR1 and CDR2: SGHDN, FVKESK. CDR3 length equals 14 residues. Trimming pared 1 base from V and 8 bases from J, leaving 13 bases between. CDR3 DNA: TGTGCCAGCAGCCAAGTTATTTTGGACGGTACGCAGTATTTT. Translated, it gives CASSQVILDGTQYF.